The 9 T cell receptor beta chains listed next were all sequenced from one sample in a study of shared T cell receptors in the human thymus. The protocol was immunoSEQ multiplex PCR, while the TCRdb copy is restricted to in-frame clones and leaves out a portion. The sample lists around 730,000 clones; roughly 85% were seen once. This sample was also put to use in a study of human thymus T cells.

Sequencing was carried out using thymocytes. The receptors come from a girl under three years old with a congenital heart defect.

The chain uses TRBV9 and TRBJ1-6, with 7 bases matching TRBD1. CDR1 is SGDLS, CDR2 YYNGEE, per germline. J gave up 6 bases and V 2 bases, and 8 bases lay outside the gene matches. CDR3 length equals 16 residues. In DNA, the CDR3 is TGTGCCAGCAGCGTTTCAAACAGGGGCCTTAATTCACCCCTCCACTTT. Its protein is CASSVSNRGLNSPLHF.

The gene calls are TRBV5-4 and TRBJ1-4; 8 nucleotides line up with TRBD1. This CDR3 contains 18 residues. The J segment lost 0 bases and the V segment lost 1 base, leaving 8 bases of the junction unmatched. CDR1 is SGHNT, CDR2 YYREEE, per germline (reference sequence). The CDR3 loop reads CASSLTGGRIPTNEKLFF. CDR3 nucleotide sequence: TGTGCCAGCAGCTTGACAGGGGGGCGGATTCCAACTAATGAAAAACTGTTTTTT.

The rearrangement links TRBV2 to TRBJ2-7, with 11 bases identical to TRBD2. The J segment lost 0 bases and the V segment lost 11 bases, leaving 6 bases of the junction unmatched. The length of the CDR3 is 14 residues. In germline, CDR1 is SNHLY, CDR2 FYNNEI. The CDR3 coding sequence is TGTGCCGGGGTAACTAGCGGGAGCTCCTACGAGCAGTACTTC. Its translation is CAGVTSGSSYEQYF.

The chain is built from TRBV15 and TRBJ1-5; D remains unclear. The germline CDR1 and CDR2 sequences are LNHNV and YYDKDF (reference sequence). The V end lost 5 bases, the J end lost 0 bases, and 11 bases lay between the germline ends. This CDR3 region has 15 residues. The CDR3 spells CATSLTAYSNQPQHF. The CDR3 DNA follows: TGTGCCACCAGCTTAACAGCTTATAGCAATCAGCCCCAGCATTTT.

V and J are TRBV29-1 and TRBJ2-5; D perhaps matches TRBD1 (6 bases). Between the trimmed V and J ends, which lost 1 base and 3 bases, there was a span of 6 bases. The CDR3 sequence is 12 residues long. Germline V CDR1 and CDR2: SQVTM, ANQGSEA. The CDR3 reads CSVEGQEETQYF. CDR3 in DNA: TGCAGCGTTGAAGGACAGGAAGAGACCCAGTACTTC.

The chain combines TRBV10-3 with TRBJ2-6; D is uncertain. The CDR3 sequence is 16 residues long. From germline, CDR1 is ENHRY and CDR2 SYGVKD. V lost 5 bases and J 4 bases, leaving 15 bases between the germline ends. The CDR3 is CAISIDGRTGANVLTF. Here the CDR3 DNA reads TGTGCCATCAGTATCGATGGCCGAACAGGGGCCAACGTCCTGACTTTC.

This sequence joins TRBV6-5 and TRBJ1-5; 8 bases agree with TRBD1. Trimming took 7 bases from V and 7 from J; bases not matched to a gene: 12. This CDR3 has 15 amino acids. Germline V lookup: CDR1 MNHEY, CDR2 SVGAGI. As DNA, the CDR3 is TGTGCCAGCAAGGGAAAGGACAGGGTCGGGCAGCCCCAGCATTTT. Protein: CASKGKDRVGQPQHF.

The J gene is TRBJ1-4, the V gene TRBV25-1; D is unresolved. The CDR3 has 17 amino acids. V was shortened by 6 bases and J by 7 bases, with 24 bases between the two germline ends. Per the germline V gene, CDR1 is MGHDK and CDR2 is SYGVNS. The CDR3 DNA reads TGTGCCAGCAGCGCAGACTCCAACAAAAGACTGGGTGAAAAACTGTTTTTT. Translated, it gives CASSADSNKRLGEKLFF.

CDR3 nucleotide sequence: TGTGCCAGCAGCCCTAGACTAGCGGCCTATGATTTAAACACCGGGGAGCTGTTTTTT. It yields the protein CASSPRLAAYDLNTGELFF. The chain combines TRBV9 with TRBJ2-2; TRBD2 matches 9 bases. The CDR3 extends over 19 amino acids. With V trimmed by 4 bases and J by 2 bases, 15 bases remained unmatched. Germline V gives CDR1 SGDLS, CDR2 YYNGEE.